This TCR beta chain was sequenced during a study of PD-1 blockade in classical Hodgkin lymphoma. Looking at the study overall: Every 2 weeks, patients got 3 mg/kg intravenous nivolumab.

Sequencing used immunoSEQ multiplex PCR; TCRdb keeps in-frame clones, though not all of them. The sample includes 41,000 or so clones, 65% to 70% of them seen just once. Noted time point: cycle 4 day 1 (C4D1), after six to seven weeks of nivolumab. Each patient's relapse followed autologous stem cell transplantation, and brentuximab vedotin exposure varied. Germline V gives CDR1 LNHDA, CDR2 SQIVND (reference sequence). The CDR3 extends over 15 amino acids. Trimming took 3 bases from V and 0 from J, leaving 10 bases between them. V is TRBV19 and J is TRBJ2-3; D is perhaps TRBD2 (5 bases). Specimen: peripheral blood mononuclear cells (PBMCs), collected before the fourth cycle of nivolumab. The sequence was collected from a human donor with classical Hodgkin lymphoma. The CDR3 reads CASSIGASSTDTQYF. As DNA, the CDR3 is TGTGCCAGTAGTATTGGAGCTAGCAGCACAGATACGCAGTATTTT.